This TCR beta chain was sequenced in a study of cytomegalovirus exposure and HLA in healthy donors (TCRdb year 2017). About the study as a whole: According to an earlier analysis of several hundred of the donors, some 180 million T cells yielded roughly 100 million unique TCR beta sequences and about 280 Gb of sequence data. An early release covering some 640 HLA-typed donors comprised about 300 gigabases of sequencing data and tens of millions of unique TCR sequences. Of the 300 to 400 genotyped donors, approximately 82% fell in the genetic ancestry cluster associated with self-reported Caucasian donors. The aim of the study was to test whether cataloging public T cell receptors could identify signatures of past pathogen exposure. The study profiled the T cell repertoires of under 850 subjects by immunosequencing and related them to cytomegalovirus serostatus. Along with the roughly 700-subject first cohort, a separate validation cohort of around 120 different subjects was used. High-throughput TCR immunosequencing, statistical association of individual TCRs with disease status, and machine learning were combined to predict cytomegalovirus infection status. A later analysis re-analyzed previously published TCR beta repertoires from 666 donors and added high-resolution HLA genotyping to study TCR occurrence patterns. Rather than using new phenotypic data, the later analysis identified candidate immune exposures from TCR beta sequences and from how often those sequences occurred across donors. An earlier analysis of roughly 580 of the donors used high-throughput TCR beta sequencing to judge whether each TCR beta V gene segment behaved as functional or pseudogenic. Donor age, sex, ethnicity and CMV serostatus were compiled together with the repertoire data. A later genetic analysis used genome-wide SNP genotypes for about 60% of the roughly 670 donors, treating that subset as a discovery cohort. All discovery cohort repertoires had been generated on a single sequencing platform. Class I and class II HLA loci were covered by the typing at four-digit resolution. The number of donors typed differed by locus, with 629-630 for A, B, C, DRB1 and DQB1, 522 for DQA1, approximately 570 for DPA1, and some 440 for DPB1. Roughly five DR-DQ haplotypes were handled as single units for association and clustering, since linkage in the cohort was strong. Across approximately 400 genotyped donors of the cohort, an average of about 240,000 unique TCR beta nucleotide sequences per donor were sequenced, and 15% to 20% of those sequences were non-productive. Study-level results and caveats: The earlier analysis of nearly 600 of the donors excluded approximately 17 rarely observed V segments, including chromosome 9 orphons, because counts were too low. Because the 87-base-pair reads could not distinguish some IMGT-functional V segments, including TRBV6-2 and TRBV6-3, those segments were excluded. When HLA alleles, especially DR and DQ, strongly co-occurred, attributing TCR associations to individual alleles was difficult. In the study, around 150 TCR beta chains were listed as associated with cytomegalovirus. Because HLA typing was unavailable for some donors at each locus, only the typed subset was used in association tests. It was suggested by the authors that the approach could potentially be generalized to other disease states and immunological phenotypes. A later genetic analysis reported fewer N-insertions in productive TCRs among donors in an Asian-associated ancestry cluster than the approximately 670-donor mean. In an earlier analysis of fewer than 700 of the donors, most TCR beta V segments appeared in productive rearrangements about 87% or about 30% of the time, broadly matching IMGT annotations. An association between a missense DCLRE1C variant and V-gene and J-gene trimming of TCR beta chains was found in a later genetic analysis and replicated in an independent cohort. The presence/absence analyses assumed that sequencing depth was roughly uniform across donors, and that assumption may not be true. The cohort was sequenced for TCR beta chains only, and without alpha or paired-chain data the features that could be detected were limited. A further reported finding was that TCR beta sequences accurately predicted the HLA-A and HLA-B alleles for most subjects in the first cohort. The only immune exposure information available for the cohort was CMV serostatus. A cluster of highly shared sequence variants was judged likely to be a technical artifact of the sequencing pipeline. Cytomegalovirus status was reported to be diagnosed by the classifier with high specificity and sensitivity in both the original and validation cohorts. While some public TCRs were present in many individuals, most TCR sequences turned up only very rarely across donors. In a later analysis, several top co-occurrence clusters were reported to appear linked to parvovirus B19, influenza, CMV and Epstein-Barr virus. Correlated functional status among segregating V segments might reflect linkage disequilibrium, but an unknown experimental factor could not be ruled out. In vitro tests confirmed that a few of the cytomegalovirus-associated TCR beta chains recognize cytomegalovirus antigens. In a later analysis, most CMV-associated TCR beta chains were found to appear HLA-restricted, with HLA associations seemingly driven largely by CMV exposure. A later analysis found that TCR association rates varied across HLA loci, with DRB1 alleles showing the most associated TCRs and HLA-C alleles the fewest. A later analysis found that HLA-associated TCR beta chains were more clonally expanded and had lower generation probabilities than equally common non-associated chains. At a false discovery rate of 0.05, a later analysis linked under 20,000 TCR beta sequences to specific HLA alleles.

The cohort comprised some 730 healthy bone marrow donors. Cohort members were all nominally healthy when sampled, although unrecorded immune exposures were likely present. The donor tested CMV seropositive and was one of the 289 seropositive cohort members. Every donor gave a peripheral blood sample, and the peripheral blood mononuclear cells from that sample were used for TCR beta sequencing. The Qiagen DNeasy Blood Extraction Kit was used to extract genomic DNA from the blood cell samples. The library was obtained by the immunoSEQ multiplex PCR assay. A mixture of 60 forward primers for TCR Vbeta segments and 13 reverse primers for TCR Jbeta segments was used in the multiplex PCR. Amplification of the CDR3 region of rearranged TCR beta genes was performed with a multiplex PCR assay on genomic DNA. The Illumina HiSeq System was used to sequence the amplified TCR beta libraries as 87-base-pair reads. For the original study's pipeline: Across the roughly 600 repertoires, a later analysis counted tens of millions of unique TCR beta chains, around 10 million of which were shared by at least two donors. To remove PCR and sequencing errors, raw reads were error-corrected and collapsed into unique sequences using a nearest-neighbor algorithm that merged closely related sequences. V, D and J gene segments were assigned by aligning CDR3 sequences to IMGT reference sequences. For a sequence to be retained, a match of at least six nucleotides was required to both a V gene segment and a J gene segment. Rearrangements were classified as productive when the CDR3 lacked stop codons and remained in frame with V and J, and all other rearrangements were classified as non-productive. Following IMGT convention, CDR3 was defined as the stretch from the second conserved V-encoded cysteine to the conserved J-encoded phenylalanine. Sequences without an unambiguous match to a single V gene segment were excluded from the earlier analysis of about 600 of the donors. In an earlier analysis of 500 to 750 of the donors, V segments were called functional above 56.7% productive rearrangements and were called segregating when the between-donor standard deviation exceeded 5%. A statistical classification framework was built to diagnose cytomegalovirus status from the catalog of TCR beta chain sequences. V and J gene assignment, in a later analysis, came from comparing TCR nucleotide sequences with IMGT/GENE-DB human TR gene sequences. A later analysis assigned CDR3 sequences and most-parsimonious VDJ recombination scenarios with the TCRdist pipeline. In a later analysis, each TCR beta chain was defined by its CDR3 amino acid sequence together with its V-gene family, and reads lacking a unique V-gene family were excluded. As a way to deal with suspected cross-contamination and a sequencing artifact, a later analysis dropped nearly 600 nucleotide sequences that were highly shared and had low generation probability. For each public chain, a later analysis derived a clonal expansion index from normalized ranks of inferred template counts within each repertoire. In a later analysis, generation probabilities were computed using a VDJ recombination model fitted to out-of-frame rearrangements, and the results were checked against IGoR. In a later analysis, TCR-TCR, TCR-HLA and TCR-CMV co-occurrence was scored with hypergeometric tests, and a repertoire-size bias correction was applied to TCR pairs. False discovery rates were estimated in a later analysis by permuting HLA or CMV assignments 20 times. In a later analysis, co-occurring TCRs were grouped with DBSCAN, and TCRdist sequence similarity was added when clustering was performed within HLA-allele-positive subsets. For co-occurrence clustering, repertoires with fewer than 30,000 or more than 120,000 public chains were excluded, along with four to six repertoires with anomalous nucleotide sharing. In its TCRdb copy, this immuneACCESS table keeps in-frame sequences only and misses some clones. Where compared with another copy, unresolved V genes explain less than half of these, and the others have no known cause. V and J calls plus clone size are reproduced from that table; the DNA served to infer D and trimming. The sample includes 150,000 to 200,000 clones, with approximately 81% observed a single time. In total, the top ten clones hold less than 2.5% of the sample.

Worth noting for this clone: This clone's antigen is unknown. No base qualities exist here, and no much larger clone lies one base off it.

Via the germline V gene, CDR1 is MGHDK and CDR2 SYGVNS. V drops 3 bases and J drops 4 bases, leaving 13 bases in between. There are 15 amino acids in the CDR3, from cysteine to phenylalanine inclusive. The read is trimmed to its CDR3 DNA, 45 bases read in frame from base 1. The sequence is built from TRBV25-1 and TRBJ1-3; 6 matching bases give a weak D call of TRBD1. This TCR derives from a man aged 18 to 35 in good health and CMV-seropositive. Sequenced material: PBMCs. CDR3 loop: CASSDTTGPGNTIYF. Here is the DNA: TGTGCCAGCAGTGACACGACAGGTCCCGGAAACACCATATATTTT. The CDR3, completed at both ends by the reference TRBV25-1 and TRBJ1-3 genes, gives the full variable domain EADIYQTPRYLVIGTGKKITLECSQTMGHDKMYWYQQDPGMELHLIHYSYGVNSTEKGDLSSESTVSRIRTEHFPLTLESARPSHTSQYLCASSDTTGPGNTIYFGEGSWLTVV.